Listed below are T cell receptor beta chains from one sample, sequenced in a study of vaccination effects on CD4 cells after COVID-19. No cognate antigen is known for these TCRs. Sequenced by immunoSEQ multiplex PCR; TCRdb stores in-frame clones only, minus some. The table records tens of thousands of clones, around 67% of them present only once. This specimen consisted of CD4+ T cells from PBMCs cultured with a peptide pool, obtained before COVID-19 vaccination. The receptors derive from a human donor who had a prior SARS-CoV-2 infection. The conserved cysteine and the conserved F or W are not part of the CDR3 here.

V	J	CDR3
TRBV7-8	TRBJ2-3	ASSQKTSTDTQY
TRBV7-9	TRBJ2-7	ASSLAERSYEQY
TRBV28	TRBJ2-7	ASSLLQGTVGEQY
TRBV3-1/TRBV3-2	TRBJ2-7	ASSQGPGPKY
TRBV6-6	TRBJ2-7	ASSYDDRGYEQY
TRBV18	TRBJ2-3	ASSPLAATDTQY
TRBV3-1/TRBV3-2	TRBJ2-7	ASSRGPYEQY
TRBV7-9	TRBJ2-1	ASGRASYNEQF
TRBV7-9	TRBJ2-5	ASSWYQETQY
TRBV2	TRBJ2-7	ASSENPSGPESYEQY
TRBV15	TRBJ2-7	ATSRASAGGIY
TRBV28	TRBJ2-4	ASSLGGFGNIQY
TRBV4-3	TRBJ2-1	ASSQSRISGHTHNEQF
TRBV7-9	TRBJ1-2	ASSRWGGENYGYT
TRBV7-9	TRBJ1-4	ASSQDRAEKLF
TRBV30	TRBJ2-1	AWSRDTSAYNEQF
TRBV18	TRBJ1-6	ASSRNPGQGNSPLH
TRBV5-1	TRBJ2-5	ASSPPSGRETQY
TRBV4-1	TRBJ1-4	ASSQTPYRDLNKKLF
TRBV3-1/TRBV3-2	TRBJ1-4	ASRVGQEKLF
TRBV5-1	TRBJ2-1	ASSLGGRNYNEQF
TRBV7-3	TRBJ2-5	ASSLMGGQETQY
TRBV9	TRBJ2-1	ASSVGQGHYNEQF
TRBV5-1	TRBJ2-3	ASSGPDSSSTDTQY
TRBV19	TRBJ2-2	ASSILGGSVTGELF
TRBV12-3/TRBV12-4	TRBJ2-1	ASSSYNEQF
TRBV2	TRBJ2-3	ASSDILAGISTDTQY
TRBV6-6	TRBJ2-3	ASSLAEEVDTQY
TRBV7-9	TRBJ2-3	ASSLTGGRVTDTQY